A selection of T cell receptor beta chains follows, all from one sample in a study of blood T cell repertoires in COVID-19. Generated by immunoSEQ multiplex PCR, the TCRdb table keeps only in-frame clones and is missing some. Found here are 300,000 or so clones, about 89% of them singletons; the top ten hold around 7.8%. The sample consisted of peripheral blood. The receptors stem from a woman between 45 and 65 years old who had recovered from COVID-19. The CDR3 runs from the conserved cysteine through the conserved F or W. Each record gives: V gene, J gene, D gene, clone size, CDR3 protein, CDR3 DNA. D genes are given only for firm matches. Rows may omit the clone size; those that give it use once, few, many or a size class.

>TRBV10-3|TRBJ1-5|.|.
CAISVWRDQPQHF
TGTGCCATCAGTGTGTGGCGGGATCAGCCCCAGCATTTT
>TRBV7-9|TRBJ2-1|.|.
CASSSQPLYNEQFF
TGTGCCAGCAGCTCACAGCCCCTCTACAATGAGCAGTTCTTC
>TRBV9|TRBJ2-5|.|.
CASSVRGTLIGGAEETQYF
TGTGCCAGCAGCGTACGGGGTACCCTGATTGGGGGCGCTGAAGAGACCCAGTACTTC
>TRBV28|TRBJ2-7|TRBD1|few
CASSLDRGPDEQYF
TGTGCCAGCAGTTTAGACAGGGGGCCGGACGAGCAGTACTTC
>TRBV3-1/TRBV3-2|TRBJ2-3|TRBD2|.
CASSQRRGAVADTQYF
TGTGCCAGCAGCCAAAGGCGGGGGGCGGTGGCTGATACGCAGTATTTT
>TRBV12-3/TRBV12-4|TRBJ2-1|TRBD2|.
CASRPEGLAEQFF
TGTGCCAGCAGACCCGAGGGACTAGCGGAGCAGTTCTTC
>TRBV5-1|TRBJ2-3|TRBD2|.
CASRAGTSGADTQYF
TGCGCCAGCAGAGCCGGGACTAGCGGGGCAGATACGCAGTATTTT
>TRBV5-1|TRBJ2-7|TRBD2|.
CASSAGTSGSYEQYF
TGCGCCAGCAGCGCCGGGACTAGCGGGAGCTACGAGCAGTACTTC
>TRBV6-2/TRBV6-3|TRBJ1-1|.|.
CASSVGGPEAFF
TGTGCCAGCAGTGTCGGGGGGCCCGAAGCTTTCTTT
>TRBV5-8|TRBJ2-3|TRBD1|.
CASSSQGATDTQYF
TGTGCCAGCAGCTCACAGGGGGCCACAGATACGCAGTATTTT
>TRBV29-1|TRBJ2-1|TRBD2|.
CSVEGPTSGRAGEQFF
TGCAGCGTTGAAGGGCCAACTAGCGGGAGGGCCGGTGAGCAGTTCTTC
>TRBV20-1|TRBJ2-3|TRBD2|.
CSASPWEGSTDTQYF
TGCAGTGCTAGTCCTTGGGAGGGATCCACAGATACGCAGTATTTT
>TRBV7-2|TRBJ1-1|.|.
CASSFGGDTEAFF
TGTGCCAGCAGCTTCGGGGGGGACACTGAAGCTTTCTTT
>TRBV4-3|TRBJ2-1|TRBD1|.
CASSYDRVVEQFF
TGCGCCAGCAGCTACGACAGGGTGGTTGAGCAGTTCTTC
>TRBV7-9|TRBJ1-6|TRBD1|.
CASSPTIDRGSPLHF
TGTGCCAGCAGCCCAACGATAGACAGGGGTTCACCCCTCCACTTT
>TRBV21-1|TRBJ1-5|.|.
CASSTPPSSGTDNQPQHF
TGTGCCAGCAGCACCCCCCCAAGCTCCGGGACAGACAATCAGCCCCAGCATTTT
>TRBV20-1|TRBJ2-7|.|.
CSASLYEQYF
TGCAGTGCTAGCCTCTACGAGCAGTACTTC
>TRBV6-2/TRBV6-3|TRBJ1-2|.|.
CASSSRMDGYTF
TGTGCCAGCAGCTCCAGGATGGATGGCTACACCTTC
>TRBV7-6|TRBJ2-5|.|.
CASSRAGKETQYF
TGTGCCAGCAGCAGAGCCGGGAAAGAGACCCAGTACTTC
>TRBV12-3/TRBV12-4|TRBJ1-5|.|.
CASRGEVGQPQHF
TGTGCCAGCAGAGGGGAGGTTGGTCAGCCCCAGCATTTT
>TRBV5-1|TRBJ2-5|TRBD1|.
CASSLALGQGGETQYF
TGCGCCAGCAGCTTGGCGTTGGGACAGGGTGGAGAGACCCAGTACTTC
>TRBV4-1|TRBJ2-7|.|.
CASSQVTRVHEQYF
TGCGCCAGCAGCCAGGTGACGAGGGTCCACGAGCAGTACTTC
>TRBV7-7|TRBJ2-1|TRBD2|.
CASTPYTSGGGNEQFF
TGTGCTAGCACCCCTTACACCAGCGGGGGCGGGAATGAGCAGTTCTTC
>TRBV6-5|TRBJ1-5|.|.
CASSPDISSNQPQHF
TGTGCCAGCAGCCCGGACATATCTAGCAATCAGCCCCAGCATTTT
>TRBV6-2/TRBV6-3|TRBJ2-7|TRBD1|.
CASSSRDRYEQYF
TGTGCCAGCAGTTCCCGGGACAGATACGAGCAGTACTTC
>TRBV7-2|TRBJ2-3|TRBD2|few
CASSRGLAGGEDTQYF
TGTGCCAGCAGCCGTGGACTAGCGGGAGGCGAAGATACGCAGTATTTT